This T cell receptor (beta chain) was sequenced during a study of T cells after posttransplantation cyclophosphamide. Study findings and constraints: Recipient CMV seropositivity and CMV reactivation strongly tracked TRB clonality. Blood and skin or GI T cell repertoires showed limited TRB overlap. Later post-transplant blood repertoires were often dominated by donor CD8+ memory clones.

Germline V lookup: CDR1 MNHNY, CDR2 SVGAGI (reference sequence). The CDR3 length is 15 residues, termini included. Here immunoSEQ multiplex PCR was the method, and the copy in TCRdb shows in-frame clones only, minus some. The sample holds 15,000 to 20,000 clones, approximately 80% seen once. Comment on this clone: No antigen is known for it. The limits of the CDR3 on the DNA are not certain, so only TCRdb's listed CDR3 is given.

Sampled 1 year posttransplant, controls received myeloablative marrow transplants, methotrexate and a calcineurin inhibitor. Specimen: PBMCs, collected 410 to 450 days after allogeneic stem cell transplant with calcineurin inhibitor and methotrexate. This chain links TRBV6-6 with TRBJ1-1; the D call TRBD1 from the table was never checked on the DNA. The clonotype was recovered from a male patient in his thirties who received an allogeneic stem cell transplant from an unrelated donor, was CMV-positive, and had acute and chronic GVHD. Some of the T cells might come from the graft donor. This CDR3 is CASSILGLLNTEAFF.